A single sample is the source of the 14 T cell receptor beta chains below, sequenced in a study of vaccination and CD4 T cells after COVID-19. These receptors' antigens are unknown. Researchers used the Oncomine TCR Beta short-read assay to sequence DNA from cultured CD4+ T cells. TCRdb analysed the PCR reads with MiXCR anew, one entry per CDR3 protein. The sample records about 14,000 distinct CDR3 sequences, 63% being singletons. Indicated treatment: approximately 9-day PBMC culture with coronavirus spike peptide pools or control peptides (ViraFEST assay). Sample: CD4+ T cells from blood, cultured in vitro. These receptors were taken from a human donor who had recovered from COVID-19.

This clonotype was counted only a few times. CDR3 loop: CASSTLSGVLYEQYF. The DNA for the CDR3 is TGTGCCAGCAGCACCCTTAGCGGGGTCCTCTACGAGCAGTACTTC. The chain couples TRBV7-6 to TRBJ2-7; 8 bases line up with TRBD2. CDR1 and CDR2 from the germline V gene are SGHVS and FNYEAQ. The ends lost 5 bases at V and 3 bases at J; junction bases unmatched: 9. The CDR3 loop spans 15 amino acids.

This clonotype was picked up a small number of times. This rearrangement joins TRBV6-2 or TRBV6-3 to TRBJ1-2, with D perhaps matching TRBD1 (6 bases). Looked up from germline, CDR1 is MNHEY and CDR2 is SVGEGT. Trimming stripped 5 bases from V and 0 bases from J, with 16 bases between. The CDR3 loop spans 16 amino acids. This CDR3 reads CASSPRGGQTNYGYTF. The CDR3 nucleotides read TGTGCCAGCAGTCCCCGGGGGGGGCAGACTAACTATGGCTACACCTTC.

V usage is TRBV6-1 and J usage is TRBJ2-3; maybe TRBD2 (6 bases). CDR3 length equals 13 residues. Trimming pared 6 bases from V and 2 bases from J, leaving 9 bases between. CDR1 is MNHNS, CDR2 SASEGT, per germline. The CDR3 loop is CASRAGPTDTQYF. The CDR3 DNA reads TGTGCCAGCAGGGCGGGGCCCACAGATACGCAGTATTTT.

This clonotype was picked up a small number of times. V usage is TRBV6-5 and J usage is TRBJ1-5; perhaps TRBD1 as D (6 bases). The germline V and J ends were trimmed by 0 bases and 6 bases, with 9 bases remaining between them. The length of the CDR3 is 14 residues. CDR1 MNHEY and CDR2 SVGAGI come from the germline V gene. This CDR3 reads CASSYSTGTQPQHF. The CDR3 DNA follows: TGTGCCAGCAGTTACTCCACAGGGACTCAGCCCCAGCATTTT.

The chain's CDR3 is CASSFRTYLAGIRTGELFF. In DNA form, the CDR3 reads TGTGCCAGCAGCTTCCGGACCTACCTTGCGGGGATTAGGACCGGGGAGCTGTTTTTT. V gene TRBV7-9 combines with J gene TRBJ2-2; D is possibly TRBD2 (6 bases). Trimming removed 3 bases from V and 5 bases from J, with 25 bases in between. In germline, CDR1 is SEHNR, CDR2 FQNEAQ (reference sequence). This CDR3 contains 19 residues.

This chain links TRBV5-1 with TRBJ2-1; TRBD2 matches at 13 bases. CDR1 and CDR2 from the germline V gene are SGHRS and YFSETQ. The CDR3 has 15 residues. V shed 2 bases, J shed 7 bases, and the junction held 3 bases outside the gene matches. CDR3: CASSLGTSGTNEQFF. In DNA, the CDR3 is TGCGCCAGCAGCTTAGGGACTAGCGGGACTAATGAGCAGTTCTTC.

This clonotype was detected a few times. This rearrangement joins TRBV19 to TRBJ2-3; TRBD2 matches at 8 bases. The V gene end was trimmed by 3 bases and the J gene end by 3 bases; junction bases not matched to a gene: 2. Germline V gene lookup returns CDR1 LNHDA and CDR2 SQIVND (reference sequence). This CDR3 region has 14 residues. CDR3 DNA: TGTGCCAGTAGTATTGGGACTAGGACAGATACGCAGTATTTT. Translation: CASSIGTRTDTQYF. The variable domain in full, with the rest retrieved from reference TRBV19 and TRBJ2-3, is DGGITQSPKYLFRKEGQNVTLSCEQNLNHDAMYWYRQDPGQGLRLIYYSQIVNDFQKGDIAEGYSVSREKKESFPLTVTSAQKNPTAFYLCASSIGTRTDTQYFGPGTRLTVL.

This clonotype occurred once. The chain joins TRBV7-9 to TRBJ2-3, with D possibly being TRBD2 (6 bases). The CDR3 is made up of 14 amino acids. V lost 3 bases and J lost 0, with 7 bases in between. From germline, CDR1 is SEHNR and CDR2 FQNEAQ (reference sequence). CDR3 in DNA: TGTGCCAGCAGCTTTAGCGGAAGCACAGATACGCAGTATTTT. As protein: CASSFSGSTDTQYF.

The rearrangement links TRBV7-9 to TRBJ2-7; no clear D. Trimming stripped 6 bases from V and 4 bases from J, with 16 bases between. CDR3 length equals 14 residues. Germline lookup yields CDR1 SEHNR and CDR2 FQNEAQ (reference sequence). DNA of the CDR3: TGTGCCAGCAGTCCCTCGGGCACCGATTACGAGCAGTACTTC. Protein sequence: CASSPSGTDYEQYF. The full variable domain, in which reference TRBV7-9 and TRBJ2-7 provide the parts outside the CDR3, is DTGVSQNPRHKITKRGQNVTFRCDPISEHNRLYWYRQTLGQGPEFLTYFQNEAQLEKSRLLSDRFSAERPKGSFSTLEIQRTEQGDSAMYLCASSPSGTDYEQYFGPGTRLTVT.

The chain combines TRBV6-1 with TRBJ1-5, with a possible D match to TRBD1 (6 bases). The V end lost 2 bases, the J end lost 5 bases, and 13 bases lay between the germline ends. Germline lookup yields CDR1 MNHNS and CDR2 SASEGT. The CDR3 is 15 amino acids. The CDR3 sequence is CASSESGGGHQPQHF. As DNA, the CDR3 is TGTGCCAGCAGTGAATCGGGGGGGGGGCATCAGCCCCAGCATTTT.

This chain joins TRBV24-1 and TRBJ2-6; D perhaps matches TRBD1 (5 bases). The CDR3 runs 13 residues. Trimming removed 8 bases at V and 6 bases at J, with 10 bases between. Germline lookup yields CDR1 KGHDR and CDR2 SFDVKD. Written as DNA, the CDR3 is TGTGCCACCACAGGGTCAGCGGCCAACGTCCTGACTTTC. Protein: CATTGSAANVLTF.

The rearrangement links TRBV7-3 to TRBJ2-3; 10 bases align to TRBD2. The CDR3 spans 14 residues. V gave up 4 bases and J gave up 4 bases; unmatched junction bases: 2. Germline V gene data show CDR1 as SGHTA and CDR2 as FQGTGA. CDR3 bases: TGTGCCAGCAGCTCAAGCGGGAGGGCAGATACGCAGTATTTT. Its protein product is CASSSSGRADTQYF. Looking up the rest from reference TRBV7-3 and TRBJ2-3 gives the full variable domain: GAGVSQTPSNKVTEKGKYVELRCDPISGHTALYWYRQSLGQGPEFLIYFQGTGAADDSGLPNDRFFAVRPEGSVSTLKIQRTERGDSAVYLCASSSSGRADTQYFGPGTRLTVL.

This rearrangement joins TRBV24-1 to TRBJ2-1; 11 bases are shared with TRBD1. Germline V CDR1 and CDR2: KGHDR, SFDVKD. Unmatched junction bases numbered 7, after V lost 0 bases and J lost 7 bases. The CDR3 is 17 residues long. This chain's CDR3 is CATSDLIGTGGLNEQFF. CDR3 nucleotides: TGTGCCACCAGTGATTTGATCGGGACAGGGGGTCTTAATGAGCAGTTCTTC.

The V call is TRBV20-1, the J call TRBJ2-4; TRBD2 aligns across 7 bases. This CDR3 has 14 residues. CDR1 is DFQATT and CDR2 is SNEGSKA in the germline V gene (reference sequence). The CDR3 region has the DNA TGCAGCCCCTGGCGGGGGACGCTATCGGACATTCAGTACTTC. Residues: CSPWRGTLSDIQYF.